This T cell receptor beta chain derives from a study of T cells in Graves' hyperthyroidism and ophthalmopathy. Whole-study results and caveats: A model built on 13 V-J features separated ophthalmopathy from stable hyperthyroidism.

The sample holds many counts of this clonotype. Its antigen remains unknown. TCR beta CDR3 regions were amplified from RNA. An initial round of RT-PCR targeting the TCR CDR3 relied on the HTBI primer set. TCRdb reanalysed the multiplex PCR reads using MiXCR and keeps one entry per CDR3 protein. Of more than 500,000 distinct CDR3 sequences in the sample, over 35% were seen once. Pregnant or lactating patients were excluded, as were those with uncontrolled infection or other autoimmune disease. Diagnostic decisions used clinical symptoms, serum thyroxine and TRAb, thyroid ultrasound and orbital computed tomography. The germline CDR1 and CDR2 sequences are MGHRA and YSYEKL. This CDR3 has 15 amino acids. The ends lost 1 base at V and 5 bases at J; junction bases unmatched: 7.

This clonotype was sampled from an adult woman with Graves' disease, either hyperthyroidism or ophthalmopathy (not recorded which). The chain is built from TRBV4-1 and TRBJ1-2; 7 nucleotides line up with TRBD1. Sequences were obtained from peripheral blood or thyroid tissue (not recorded which). In nucleotides, the CDR3 is TGCGCCAGCAGCCAAGGAGACAGGGCTCCTTATGGCTACACCTTC. The encoded protein is CASSQGDRAPYGYTF.